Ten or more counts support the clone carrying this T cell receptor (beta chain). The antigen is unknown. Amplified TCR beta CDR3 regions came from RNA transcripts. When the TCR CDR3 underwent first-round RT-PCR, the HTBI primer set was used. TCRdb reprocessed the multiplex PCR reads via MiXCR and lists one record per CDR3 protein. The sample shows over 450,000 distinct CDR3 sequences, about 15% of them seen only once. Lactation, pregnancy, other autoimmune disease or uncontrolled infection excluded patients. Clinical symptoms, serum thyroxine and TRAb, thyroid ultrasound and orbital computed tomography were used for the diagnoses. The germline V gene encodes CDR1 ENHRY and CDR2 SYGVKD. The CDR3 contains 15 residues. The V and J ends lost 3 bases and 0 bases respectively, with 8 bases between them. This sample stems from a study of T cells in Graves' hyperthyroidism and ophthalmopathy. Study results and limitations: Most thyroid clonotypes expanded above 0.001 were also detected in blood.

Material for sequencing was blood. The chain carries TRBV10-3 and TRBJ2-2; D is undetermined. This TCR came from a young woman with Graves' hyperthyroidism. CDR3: CAISDRPTNTGELFF. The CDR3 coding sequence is TGTGCCATCAGTGATCGGCCGACGAACACCGGGGAGCTGTTTTTT.